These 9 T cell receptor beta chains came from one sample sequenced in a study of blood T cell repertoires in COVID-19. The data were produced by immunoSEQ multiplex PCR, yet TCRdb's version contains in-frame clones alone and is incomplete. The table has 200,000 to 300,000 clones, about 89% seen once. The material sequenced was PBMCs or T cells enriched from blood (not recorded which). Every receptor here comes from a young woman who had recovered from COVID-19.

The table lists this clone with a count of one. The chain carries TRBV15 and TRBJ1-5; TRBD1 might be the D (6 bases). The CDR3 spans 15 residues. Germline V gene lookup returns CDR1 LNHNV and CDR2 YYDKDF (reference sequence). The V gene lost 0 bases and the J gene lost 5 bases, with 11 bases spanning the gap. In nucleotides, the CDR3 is TGTGCCACCAGCAGAGAGGGGAGGGGGGATCAGCCCCAGCATTTT. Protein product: CATSREGRGDQPQHF.

CDR3 coding DNA: TGTGCCAGCAGCCTCATCAGGGCCGGGGAGCTGTTTTTT. The encoded protein is CASSLIRAGELFF. The chain has TRBV11-2 and TRBJ2-2; D might be TRBD1 (5 bases). Germline CDR1 and CDR2: SGHAT and FQNNGV. The CDR3 sequence is 13 residues long. V gave up 5 bases and J gave up 6 bases, with 10 bases separating them.

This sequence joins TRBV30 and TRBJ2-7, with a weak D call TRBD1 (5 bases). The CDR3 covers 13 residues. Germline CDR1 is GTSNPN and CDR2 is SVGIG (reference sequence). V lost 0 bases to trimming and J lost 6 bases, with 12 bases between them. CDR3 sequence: CAWSVMGLGEQYF. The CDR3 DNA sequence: TGTGCCTGGAGTGTAATGGGGCTTGGCGAGCAGTACTTC.

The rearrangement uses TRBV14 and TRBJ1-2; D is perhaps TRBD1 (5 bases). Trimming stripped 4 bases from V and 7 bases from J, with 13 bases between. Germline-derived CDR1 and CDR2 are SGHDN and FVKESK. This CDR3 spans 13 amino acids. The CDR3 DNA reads TGTGCCAGCAGCCGTCACCAGGGAAGTGGCTACACCTTC. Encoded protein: CASSRHQGSGYTF.

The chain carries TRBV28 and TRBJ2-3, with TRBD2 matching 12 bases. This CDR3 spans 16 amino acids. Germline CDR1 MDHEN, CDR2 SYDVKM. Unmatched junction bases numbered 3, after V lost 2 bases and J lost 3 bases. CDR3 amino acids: CASSLPTSGRTDTQYF. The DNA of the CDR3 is TGTGCCAGCAGTTTACCGACTAGCGGGAGAACAGATACGCAGTATTTT.

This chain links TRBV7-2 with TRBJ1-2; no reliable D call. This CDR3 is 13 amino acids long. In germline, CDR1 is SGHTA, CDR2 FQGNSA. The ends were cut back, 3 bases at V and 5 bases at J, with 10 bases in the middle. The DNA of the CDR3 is TGTGCCAGCAGCTTCCCAAGCCCTTATGGCTACACCTTC. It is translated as CASSFPSPYGYTF.

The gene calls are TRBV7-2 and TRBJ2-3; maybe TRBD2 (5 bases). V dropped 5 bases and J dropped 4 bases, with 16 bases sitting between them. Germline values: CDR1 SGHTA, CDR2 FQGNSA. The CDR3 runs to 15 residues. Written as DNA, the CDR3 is TGTGCCAGCAGCCTGGTGGACCCCGGGGCAGATACGCAGTATTTT. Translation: CASSLVDPGADTQYF.

CDR3 region: CATSSALYEQYF. The CDR3 bases are TGTGCCACCTCGAGCGCCCTCTACGAGCAGTACTTC. The J gene is TRBJ2-7, the V gene TRBV19; D is unclear. CDR1 is LNHDA and CDR2 is SQIVND in the germline V gene (reference sequence). The CDR3 spans 12 residues. V was pared by 10 bases and J by 3 bases, with 13 bases between.

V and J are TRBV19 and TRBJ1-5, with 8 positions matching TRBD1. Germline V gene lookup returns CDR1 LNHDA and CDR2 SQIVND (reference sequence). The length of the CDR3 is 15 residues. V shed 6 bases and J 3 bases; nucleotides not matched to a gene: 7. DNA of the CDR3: TGTGCCAGTAGCGCAACAGGGGGGGTCAATCAGCCCCAGCATTTT. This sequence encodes CASSATGGVNQPQHF.